A selection of T cell receptor beta chains follows, all from one sample in a study of T cell responses to AZD1222 COVID-19 vaccine. The assay was immunoSEQ multiplex PCR, and TCRdb's table has in-frame clones only and misses some. The sample contains roughly 130,000 clones, roughly 87% of which appear only once. Source: peripheral blood, taken on day 0 of AZD1222 vaccination. Receptors originate from an adult in good health. CDR3s include the opening cysteine and the closing phenylalanine or tryptophan. D genes are given only for firm matches. A clone size is listed for some rows: how often the clone was seen (once, few, many), or a class if it is expanded.

length,size,D,J,V,DNA,CDR3
15,NA,NA,TRBJ1-2,TRBV4-1,TGCGCCAGCAGCCAAACAGACAACGGTGGCTATGGCTACACCTTC,CASSQTDNGGYGYTF
14,few,NA,TRBJ2-1,TRBV7-2,TGTGCCAGCAGCCTAGACTCGCGGGGCGATGAGCAGTTCTTC,CASSLDSRGDEQFF
11,NA,NA,TRBJ1-1,TRBV5-1,TGCGCCAGCAGCTTGGGGACTGAAGCTTTCTTT,CASSLGTEAFF
15,NA,TRBD1,TRBJ2-7,TRBV7-3,TGTGCCAGCAGCCTTGGGACAGGGAATACCTACGAGCAGTACTTC,CASSLGTGNTYEQYF
16,NA,NA,TRBJ1-1,TRBV11-2,TGTGCCAGCAGCTTAGGTCCAGGGGTAACGAACACTGAAGCTTTCTTT,CASSLGPGVTNTEAFF
13,NA,NA,TRBJ2-7,TRBV7-6,TGTGCCAGCAGCTTAACTGGCTCCCGGGAGCAGTACTTC,CASSLTGSREQYF
13,NA,NA,TRBJ1-3,TRBV9,TGTGCCAGCAGCGTAGGTGGGGGAGACACCATATATTTT,CASSVGGGDTIYF
22,NA,NA,TRBJ1-1,TRBV7-8,TGTGCCAGCAGCCCCGACCCCACGTCTGGAGTTGGGGGGGTGGTGACGAACACTGAAGCTTTCTTT,CASSPDPTSGVGGVVTNTEAFF
16,NA,TRBD1,TRBJ1-2,TRBV28,TGTGCCAGCAGTTTGCCGCGGACAGGGGGCCCTTATGGCTACACCTTC,CASSLPRTGGPYGYTF
15,few,TRBD1,TRBJ1-2,TRBV3-1/TRBV3-2,TGTGCCAGCAGCCAAGAATCCGACAGGGTCGGAGGCTACACCTTC,CASSQESDRVGGYTF
12,NA,NA,TRBJ1-6,TRBV19,TGTGCCAGTATGAAAAATAATTCACCCCTCCACTTT,CASMKNNSPLHF
13,NA,NA,TRBJ1-2,TRBV28,TGTGCCTACAGAGGGACAACTACTGCTGGCTACACCTTC,CAYRGTTTAGYTF
13,NA,NA,TRBJ1-6,TRBV7-9,TGTGCCAGCAGCGGGGAGGGTGAATCACCCCTCCACTTT,CASSGEGESPLHF
13,NA,NA,TRBJ1-2,TRBV12-3/TRBV12-4,TGTGCCAGCAGCCCTAGAAAAACCTATGGCTACACCTTC,CASSPRKTYGYTF
15,NA,NA,TRBJ1-5,TRBV7-9,TGTGCCAGCCGAAAGGGAGGGGAGAGCAATCAGCCCCAGCATTTT,CASRKGGESNQPQHF
14,NA,TRBD1,TRBJ1-1,TRBV5-1,TGCGCCAGCAGCTTGTTGGAGGGGACAGGGGAGGGTTTCTTT,CASSLLEGTGEGFF
16,NA,NA,TRBJ2-6,TRBV5-1,TGCGCCAGCAGCCCAATGATGGGGACGGGGGCCAACGTCCTGACTTTC,CASSPMMGTGANVLTF
13,NA,TRBD1,TRBJ2-1,TRBV7-9,TGTGCCAGCAGCTTGACAGGGACCGATGAGCAGTTCTTC,CASSLTGTDEQFF
21,NA,TRBD1,TRBJ2-6,TRBV7-3,TGTGCCAGCAGCTTAAGGGGATGGACAGGACTTTCTAGCTCTGGGGCCAACGTCCTGACTTTC,CASSLRGWTGLSSSGANVLTF
16,NA,NA,TRBJ2-2,TRBV5-4,TGTGCCAGCAGCTTGGAACCTATTGGGAACACCGGGGAGCTGTTTTTT,CASSLEPIGNTGELFF
13,once,NA,TRBJ1-5,TRBV19,TGTGCCAGTAGCGACAGGTCGGACCAGCCCCAGCATTTT,CASSDRSDQPQHF
13,NA,TRBD1,TRBJ1-1,TRBV29-1,TGCAGCGTTCGCAACAGGGGCATGAATGAAGCTTTCTTT,CSVRNRGMNEAFF
14,NA,NA,TRBJ2-7,TRBV6-5,TGTGCCAGCAGTCCCGGGGGTGGGGCCCACGAGCAGTACTTC,CASSPGGGAHEQYF